These 29 T cell receptor beta chains originate from one sample sequenced in a study of beta chain features in type 1 diabetes. General study findings and limits: Shorter TCRB CDR3s, moderately but significantly so, were found in Type 1 diabetes patients in all four CD4+ subsets.

Of the isolated RNA, all was reverse transcribed, and so the sequenced material was expressed TCRB transcripts. Sequencing used immunoSEQ multiplex PCR; TCRdb keeps in-frame clones, though not all of them. Of over 200,000 clones in the sample, 11% are singletons; the top ten hold over 0.015%. Antigen specificity for these receptors is unknown. Sequencing used naive CD4+ T cells from blood. The source is a young man with type 1 diabetes.

This clone was detected only a few times. V usage is TRBV11-2 and J usage is TRBJ1-1; the match to TRBD1 covers 9 bases. V trimming: 6 bases; J trimming: 2 bases; junction bases outside the gene matches: 13. The germline gives CDR1 SGHAT, CDR2 FQNNGV. The CDR3 runs to 17 residues. Here the CDR3 DNA reads TGTGCCAGCAGAGACTTCGGGGGACAGGGTCATAACACTGAAGCTTTCTTT. As protein: CASRDFGGQGHNTEAFF.

The chain recombines TRBV5-5 with TRBJ2-1; 8 bases agree with TRBD1. CDR1 and CDR2 (germline): SGHKS, YYEKEE (reference sequence). The trim removed 4 bases at V and 9 bases at J, leaving 3 bases unmatched. This CDR3 spans 12 amino acids. CDR3 in amino acids: CASSRQGIEQFF. In DNA, the CDR3 is TGTGCCAGCAGCCGACAGGGGATTGAGCAGTTCTTC.

This clone has only a few counts. The chain carries TRBV4-3 and TRBJ2-3; 14 nucleotides match TRBD2. Germline CDR1 is LGHNA and CDR2 is YSLEER. Germline trimming cut 4 bases from V and 4 bases from J; bases unmatched to any gene: 13. This CDR3 is 19 amino acids long. In nucleotides, the CDR3 is TGCGCCAGCAGCCTTGGACTAGCGGGGGGCACAAGTCGGGCAGATACGCAGTATTTT. Amino acids: CASSLGLAGGTSRADTQYF.

The V gene is TRBV7-2, the J gene TRBJ1-5; D remains ambiguous. CDR3 size: 15 residues. Per germline, CDR1 SGHTA and CDR2 FQGNSA. Trimming removed 5 bases at V and 0 bases at J, with 11 bases between. CDR3 loop: CASSSQTFSNQPQHF. CDR3 sequence (DNA): TGTGCCAGCAGCAGCCAGACATTTAGCAATCAGCCCCAGCATTTT.

This clone was seen just once. The V gene is TRBV19, the J gene TRBJ1-1; 8 bases align to TRBD1. CDR3 size: 14 residues. Germline loops: CDR1 LNHDA, CDR2 SQIVND (reference sequence). The V segment lost 5 bases and the J segment 2 bases; nucleotides outside the gene matches: 4. CDR3 sequence: CASSVQGANTEAFF. In nucleotides, the CDR3 is TGTGCCAGTAGTGTCCAGGGGGCAAACACTGAAGCTTTCTTT.

The CDR3 nucleotides are TGTGCCTTAAGGAGGCCAGGGAACACTGAAGCTTTCTTT. It encodes CALRRPGNTEAFF. V gene TRBV30 combines with J gene TRBJ1-1, with D uncertain. CDR1 is GTSNPN, CDR2 SVGIG, per germline (reference sequence). CDR3 size: 13 residues. The V and J ends lost 7 bases and 1 base respectively, with 13 bases between them.

The J gene is TRBJ2-3, the V gene TRBV7-9, with a weak D call TRBD1 (5 bases). V dropped 5 bases and J dropped 1 base, with 16 bases sitting between them. Looked up from germline, CDR1 is SEHNR and CDR2 is FQNEAQ (reference sequence). The CDR3 extends over 16 amino acids. CDR3 coding DNA: TGTGCCAGCAGCCAGGTGGTACAGGCGGGCACAGATACGCAGTATTTT. Protein: CASSQVVQAGTDTQYF.

V gene TRBV29-1 combines with J gene TRBJ1-2; the D gene is possibly TRBD1 (6 bases). The CDR3 contains 13 residues. Germline V gene sequence: CDR1 SQVTM, CDR2 ANQGSEA. The ends were cut back, 2 bases at V and 7 bases at J, with 14 bases in the middle. The CDR3 nucleotides are TGCAGCGTTGAAAAACAACAGGGTAGTGGCTACACCTTC. It translates to CSVEKQQGSGYTF.

This rearrangement joins TRBV11-2 to TRBJ2-1; 9 nucleotides align to TRBD2. Germline V gene lookup returns CDR1 SGHAT and CDR2 FQNNGV. V dropped 5 bases and J dropped 5; count of bases not matched to a gene: 16. The CDR3 sequence is 18 residues long. The DNA of the CDR3 is TGTGCCAGCAGCATACTAAGTAGCGGGGGCCTTCCCGACAATGAGCAGTTCTTC. It specifies CASSILSSGGLPDNEQFF. The complete variable domain, with remaining parts taken from reference TRBV11-2 and TRBJ2-1, reads EAGVAQSPRYKIIEKRQSVAFWCNPISGHATLYWYQQILGQGPKLLIQFQNNGVVDDSQLPKDRFSAERLKGVDSTLKIQPAKLEDSAVYLCASSILSSGGLPDNEQFFGPGTRLTVL.

With regard to this clone: It is unclear where the CDR3 begins or ends on the DNA, so no DNA is shown, and the CDR3 is as TCRdb lists it. The gene calls are TRBV19 and TRBJ2-1; the table's D call, TRBD2, was not checked against the DNA. The germline gives CDR1 LNHDA, CDR2 SQIVND (reference sequence). The CDR3 is made up of 10 amino acids, end residues included. CDR3 residues: CASTSGGQFF.

This clone was recorded a few times. The chain has TRBV30 and TRBJ2-5, with 8 bases matching TRBD2. V trimming: 5 bases; J trimming: 2 bases; junction bases outside the gene matches: 7. The CDR3 runs 14 residues. Germline-derived CDR1 and CDR2 are GTSNPN and SVGIG (reference sequence). In DNA, the CDR3 is TGTGCCTGGTCCCCGGGAGGGGTTCAAGAGACCCAGTACTTC. Protein product: CAWSPGGVQETQYF. The full variable domain, with the rest looked up from reference TRBV30 and TRBJ2-5, is SQTIHQWPATLVQPVGSPLSLECTVEGTSNPNLYWYRQAAGRGLQLLFYSVGIGQISSEVPQNLSASRPQDRQFILSSKKLLLSDSGFYLCAWSPGGVQETQYFGPGTRLLVL.

This chain connects TRBV28 to TRBJ2-1, with 11 bases that match TRBD1. J lost 9 bases, V lost 0 bases, and 4 bases had no gene match. The V gene's germline CDR1 is MDHEN and CDR2 SYDVKM. The CDR3 extends over 15 amino acids. CDR3 protein: CASSLWGQGEVEQFF. The CDR3 bases are TGTGCCAGCAGTTTATGGGGACAGGGGGAAGTTGAGCAGTTCTTC.

On this clone itself: This sample includes further DNA sequences coding for the same CDR3. The chain links TRBV5-4 to TRBJ2-3, with D unclear. Germline V gene lookup returns CDR1 SGHNT and CDR2 YYREEE (reference sequence). The CDR3 totals 12 residues. V gave up 4 bases and J gave up 2 bases, with 5 bases separating them. CDR3 nucleotides: TGTGCCAGCAGCCTCCTCACAGATACGCAGTATTTT. It specifies CASSLLTDTQYF.

This clone showed up just a few times. The gene calls are TRBV5-1 and TRBJ2-7, with TRBD1 identical over 8 bases. The CDR3 covers 14 residues. With V trimmed by 5 bases and J by 5 bases, 9 bases remained unmatched. Germline CDR1 SGHRS, CDR2 YFSETQ. The CDR3 protein is CASSTTGAFDEQYF. The CDR3 bases are TGCGCCAGCAGTACGACAGGGGCGTTTGACGAGCAGTACTTC.

A few counts support this clone. This chain links TRBV7-9 with TRBJ1-5; maybe TRBD1 (6 bases). The CDR3 is 14 residues long. V dropped 1 base and J dropped 6 bases, with 10 bases sitting between them. Germline CDR1 SEHNR, CDR2 FQNEAQ (reference sequence). In DNA, the CDR3 is TGTGCCAGCAGCTTAGGAGACAGGCTTCAGCCCCAGCATTTT. It specifies CASSLGDRLQPQHF. The complete variable domain, with remaining parts taken from reference TRBV7-9 and TRBJ1-5, reads DTGVSQNPRHKITKRGQNVTFRCDPISEHNRLYWYRQTLGQGPEFLTYFQNEAQLEKSRLLSDRFSAERPKGSFSTLEIQRTEQGDSAMYLCASSLGDRLQPQHFGDGTRLSIL.

The J gene is TRBJ2-5, the V gene TRBV19, with 8 bases matching TRBD2. The germline V gene has CDR1 LNHDA and CDR2 SQIVND (reference sequence). This CDR3 has 15 residues. V shed 5 bases, J shed 4 bases, and the junction held 9 bases outside the gene matches. The CDR3, as DNA: TGTGCCAGTAGTCCTCGGACTAGCTTGAGAGAGACCCAGTACTTC. This translates into CASSPRTSLRETQYF. Together with reference TRBV19 and TRBJ2-5, the CDR3 gives the full variable domain: DGGITQSPKYLFRKEGQNVTLSCEQNLNHDAMYWYRQDPGQGLRLIYYSQIVNDFQKGDIAEGYSVSREKKESFPLTVTSAQKNPTAFYLCASSPRTSLRETQYFGPGTRLLVL.

This clone showed up just a few times. The chain carries TRBV5-6 and TRBJ2-7; the match to TRBD1 covers 12 bases. J was trimmed by 7 bases and V by 6 bases; bases with no gene match: 8. This CDR3 has 14 residues. The germline CDR1 and CDR2 sequences are SGHDT and YYEEEE. The CDR3 protein is CASTEPGQGAEQYF. CDR3 DNA: TGTGCCAGCACCGAACCGGGACAGGGGGCTGAGCAGTACTTC.

This clone was recorded a few times. The chain joins TRBV5-4 to TRBJ2-5; the match to TRBD1 covers 9 bases. Unmatched junction bases numbered 6, after V lost 4 bases and J lost 5 bases. This CDR3 is 14 amino acids long. Germline-derived CDR1 and CDR2 are SGHNT and YYREEE (reference sequence). The CDR3 nucleotides read TGTGCCAGCAGCCCAAGGACAGGGGACGAGACCCAGTACTTC. This codes for CASSPRTGDETQYF.

This chain joins TRBV7-9 and TRBJ2-2; the D gene is possibly TRBD2 (6 bases). Germline assignment: CDR1 SEHNR and CDR2 FQNEAQ (reference sequence). The CDR3 is 16 residues long. Trimming shortened V by 2 bases and J by 3 bases, and 13 bases separated the two germline ends. CDR3 sequence reads: CASSLLDYGDTGELFF. The CDR3 bases are TGTGCCAGCAGCTTACTGGACTACGGAGACACCGGGGAGCTGTTTTTT.

This chain uses TRBV11-2 with TRBJ1-5; TRBD1 matches at 7 bases. Trimming removed 2 bases from V and 4 bases from J; junction bases left unmatched: 5. Germline CDR1 and CDR2: SGHAT and FQNNGV. The CDR3 extends over 15 amino acids. The CDR3 protein is CASSLLQGNNQPQHF. DNA for the CDR3: TGTGCCAGCAGCTTACTACAGGGGAATAATCAGCCCCAGCATTTT.

This clone was observed a handful of times. The J gene is TRBJ1-3, the V gene TRBV5-1, with TRBD1 matching over 7 bases. J gave up 8 bases and V 3 bases, and 5 bases lay outside the gene matches. Germline-derived CDR1 and CDR2 are SGHRS and YFSETQ. The length of the CDR3 is 13 residues. The CDR3 reads CASSSTGADTIYF. DNA of the CDR3: TGCGCCAGCAGCTCCACAGGGGCTGACACCATATATTTT.

In its sample, this clone was seen a few times. The V call is TRBV11-2, the J call TRBJ2-2; TRBD2 agrees at 7 bases. CDR1 and CDR2 from the germline V gene are SGHAT and FQNNGV. The CDR3 spans 17 residues. V shed 5 bases, J shed 7 bases, and the junction held 16 bases outside the gene matches. The CDR3 DNA reads as TGTGCCAGCAGCCTCCAACGGGCTAGCGGTCAAGGCGGGGAGCTGTTTTTT. Encoded protein: CASSLQRASGQGGELFF. Variable domain in full (rest from reference TRBV11-2 and TRBJ2-2): EAGVAQSPRYKIIEKRQSVAFWCNPISGHATLYWYQQILGQGPKLLIQFQNNGVVDDSQLPKDRFSAERLKGVDSTLKIQPAKLEDSAVYLCASSLQRASGQGGELFFGEGSRLTVL.

The chain combines TRBV7-8 with TRBJ2-7, with D unresolved. Germline lookup yields CDR1 SGHVS and CDR2 FQNEAQ. The CDR3 sequence is 14 residues long. The germline V and J ends were trimmed by 1 base and 0 bases, with 7 bases remaining between them. For the CDR3, the DNA is TGTGCCAGCAGCTTAGTTGCAGTCTCCTACGAGCAGTACTTC. Its protein product is CASSLVAVSYEQYF.

The gene calls are TRBV6-5 and TRBJ2-1; D not certain. V was shortened by 4 bases and J by 1 base, with 11 bases between the two germline ends. This CDR3 is built from 15 residues. The V gene's germline CDR1 is MNHEY and CDR2 SVGAGI. CDR3 sequence: CASSSSSSSYNEQFF. CDR3 nucleotide sequence: TGTGCCAGCAGTTCGAGTAGCAGTTCCTACAATGAGCAGTTCTTC.

This chain connects TRBV9 to TRBJ1-6; D is undetermined. CDR1 is SGDLS and CDR2 is YYNGEE in the germline V gene. The ends were cut back, 0 bases at V and 6 bases at J, with 4 bases in the middle. The CDR3 sequence is 13 residues long. The CDR3 DNA reads TGTGCCAGCAGCGTAGTGGCTAATTCACCCCTCCACTTT. This gives the protein CASSVVANSPLHF.

This clone has more than one count but fewer than ten. The chain has TRBV11-2 and TRBJ2-5, with TRBD2 identical over 7 bases. The length of the CDR3 is 16 residues. Trimming at V came to 5 bases and at J to 5 bases, leaving 14 bases not matched to a gene. CDR1 and CDR2 from the germline V gene are SGHAT and FQNNGV. The CDR3 spells CASSNLGRGGGETQYF. The CDR3 DNA reads TGTGCCAGCAGCAACCTCGGGCGCGGGGGAGGGGAGACCCAGTACTTC.

This clone was detected only a few times. The chain uses TRBV4-2 and TRBJ2-7; 9 bases fit TRBD2. Losses at the gene ends were 1 base for V and 3 bases for J; bases not matched to a gene: 10. Germline CDR1 reads LGHNA; CDR2 reads YNFKEQ. The CDR3 spans 17 residues. CDR3 amino acids: CASSQVPRGAGGYEQYF. The CDR3 region has the DNA TGTGCCAGCAGCCAAGTCCCCCGGGGAGCGGGGGGCTACGAGCAGTACTTC.

This clone appeared a few times. V usage is TRBV5-1 and J usage is TRBJ2-1; 7 bases map to TRBD1. CDR3 length equals 14 residues. J gave up 8 bases and V 1 base, and 6 bases lay outside the gene matches. Looked up from germline, CDR1 is SGHRS and CDR2 is YFSETQ. The CDR3 here is CASSLQTGVDEQFF. Here the CDR3 DNA reads TGCGCCAGCAGCTTGCAAACAGGGGTAGATGAGCAGTTCTTC.

This chain connects TRBV15 to TRBJ2-7; 11 bases align to TRBD1. The CDR3 totals 16 residues. With 1 base clipped from V and 1 base from J, the junction kept 3 bases outside the gene matches. CDR1 LNHNV and CDR2 YYDKDF come from the germline V gene (reference sequence). The CDR3 sequence: CATSRGGTGGSYEQYF. The CDR3, as DNA: TGTGCCACCAGCAGAGGGGGGACAGGGGGTTCCTACGAGCAGTACTTC.